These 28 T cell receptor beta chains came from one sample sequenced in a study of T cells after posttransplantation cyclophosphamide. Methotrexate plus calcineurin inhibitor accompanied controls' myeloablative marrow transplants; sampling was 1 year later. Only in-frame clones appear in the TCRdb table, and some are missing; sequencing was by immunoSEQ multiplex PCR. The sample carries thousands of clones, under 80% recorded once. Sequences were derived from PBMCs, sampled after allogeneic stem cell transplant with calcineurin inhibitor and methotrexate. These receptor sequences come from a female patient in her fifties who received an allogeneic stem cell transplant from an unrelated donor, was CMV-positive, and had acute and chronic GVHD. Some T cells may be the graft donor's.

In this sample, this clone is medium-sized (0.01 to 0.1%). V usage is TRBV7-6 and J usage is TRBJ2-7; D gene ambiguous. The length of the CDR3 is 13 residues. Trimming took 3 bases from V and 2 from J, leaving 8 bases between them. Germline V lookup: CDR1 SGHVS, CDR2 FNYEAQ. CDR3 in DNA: TGTGCCAGCAGCTTCAATCCAACCTACGAGCAGTACTTC. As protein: CASSFNPTYEQYF.

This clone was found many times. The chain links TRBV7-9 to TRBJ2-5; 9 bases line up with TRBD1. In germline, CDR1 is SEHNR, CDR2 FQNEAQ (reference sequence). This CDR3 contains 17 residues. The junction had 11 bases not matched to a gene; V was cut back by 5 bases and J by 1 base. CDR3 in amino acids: CASSPPWSGQGQETQYF. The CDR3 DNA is TGTGCCAGCAGCCCACCCTGGTCGGGACAGGGCCAAGAGACCCAGTACTTC.

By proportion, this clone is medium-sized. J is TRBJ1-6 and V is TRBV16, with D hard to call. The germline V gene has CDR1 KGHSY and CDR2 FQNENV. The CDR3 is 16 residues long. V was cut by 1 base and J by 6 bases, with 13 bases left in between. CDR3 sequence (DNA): TGTGCCAGCAGCCAATACCGAGGGAGTGGTAATTCACCCCTCCACTTT. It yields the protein CASSQYRGSGNSPLHF.

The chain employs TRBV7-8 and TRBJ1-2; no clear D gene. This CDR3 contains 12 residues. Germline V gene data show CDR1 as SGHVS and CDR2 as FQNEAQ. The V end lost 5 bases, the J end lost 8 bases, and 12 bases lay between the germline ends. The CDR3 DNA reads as TGTGCCAGCAGCCCCGATGGCGGCGGCTACACCTTC. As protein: CASSPDGGGYTF.

CDR3 amino acids: CASSGPITGDYGYTF. CDR3 DNA: TGTGCCAGCAGTGGGCCTATCACAGGGGATTATGGCTACACCTTC. The chain links TRBV2 to TRBJ1-2; 7 bases agree with TRBD1. The CDR3 spans 15 residues. Per germline, CDR1 SNHLY and CDR2 FYNNEI. The V gene end was trimmed by 4 bases and the J gene end by 5 bases; junction bases not matched to a gene: 10.

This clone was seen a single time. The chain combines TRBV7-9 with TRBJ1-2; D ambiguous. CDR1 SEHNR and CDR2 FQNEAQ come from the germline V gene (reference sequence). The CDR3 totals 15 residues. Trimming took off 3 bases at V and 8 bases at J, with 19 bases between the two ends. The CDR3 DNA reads TGTGCCAGCAGCTTCCTAGCCGGGCCTTCAAGCGGCTACACCTTC. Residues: CASSFLAGPSSGYTF.

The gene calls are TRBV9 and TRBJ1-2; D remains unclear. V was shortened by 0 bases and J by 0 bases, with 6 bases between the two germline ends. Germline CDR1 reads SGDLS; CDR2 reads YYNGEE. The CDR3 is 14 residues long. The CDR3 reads CASSVGPSNYGYTF. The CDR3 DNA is TGTGCCAGCAGCGTAGGGCCGTCTAACTATGGCTACACCTTC.

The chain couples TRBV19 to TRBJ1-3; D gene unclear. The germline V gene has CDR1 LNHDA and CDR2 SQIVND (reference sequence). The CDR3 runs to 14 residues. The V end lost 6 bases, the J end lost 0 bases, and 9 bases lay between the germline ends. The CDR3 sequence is CASRLPGSGNTIYF. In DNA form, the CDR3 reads TGTGCCAGTAGGCTACCTGGCTCTGGAAACACCATATATTTT. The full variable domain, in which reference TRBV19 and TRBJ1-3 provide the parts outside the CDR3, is DGGITQSPKYLFRKEGQNVTLSCEQNLNHDAMYWYRQDPGQGLRLIYYSQIVNDFQKGDIAEGYSVSREKKESFPLTVTSAQKNPTAFYLCASRLPGSGNTIYFGEGSWLTVV.

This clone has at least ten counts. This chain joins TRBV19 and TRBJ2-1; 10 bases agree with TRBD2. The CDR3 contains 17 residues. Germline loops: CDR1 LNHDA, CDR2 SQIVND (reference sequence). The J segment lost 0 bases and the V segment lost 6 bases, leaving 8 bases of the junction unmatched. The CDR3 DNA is TGTGCCAGTAGCCATTCCACTAGCGGGGCCTCCTACAATGAGCAGTTCTTC. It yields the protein CASSHSTSGASYNEQFF.

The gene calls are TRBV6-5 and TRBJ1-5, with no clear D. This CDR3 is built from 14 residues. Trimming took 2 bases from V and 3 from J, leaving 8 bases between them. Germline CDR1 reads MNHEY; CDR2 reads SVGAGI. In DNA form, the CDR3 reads TGTGCCAGCAGTTACGGCCGGGACAATCAGCCCCAGCATTTT. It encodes CASSYGRDNQPQHF.

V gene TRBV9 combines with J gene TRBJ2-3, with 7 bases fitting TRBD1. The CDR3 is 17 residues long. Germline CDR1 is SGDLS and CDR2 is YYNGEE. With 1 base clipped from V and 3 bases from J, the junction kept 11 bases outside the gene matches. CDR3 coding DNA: TGTGCCAGCAGCGTAACCCCAGGGACAGTAGGTACAGATACGCAGTATTTT. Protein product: CASSVTPGTVGTDTQYF.

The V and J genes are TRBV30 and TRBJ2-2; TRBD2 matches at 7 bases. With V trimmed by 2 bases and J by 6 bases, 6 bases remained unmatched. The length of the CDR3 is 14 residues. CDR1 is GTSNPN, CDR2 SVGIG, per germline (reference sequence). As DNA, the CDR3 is TGTGCCTGGAGTAGAGGGGCGGGGGCCGGGGAGCTGTTTTTT. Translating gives CAWSRGAGAGELFF. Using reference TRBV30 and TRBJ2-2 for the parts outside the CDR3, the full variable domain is SQTIHQWPATLVQPVGSPLSLECTVEGTSNPNLYWYRQAAGRGLQLLFYSVGIGQISSEVPQNLSASRPQDRQFILSSKKLLLSDSGFYLCAWSRGAGAGELFFGEGSRLTVL.

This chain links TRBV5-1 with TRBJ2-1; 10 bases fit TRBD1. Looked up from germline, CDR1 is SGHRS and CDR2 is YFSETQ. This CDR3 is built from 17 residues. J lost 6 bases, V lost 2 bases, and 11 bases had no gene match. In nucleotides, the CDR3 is TGCGCCAGCAGCTTTGCGACGAGGACAGGGGGAGGCAATGAGCAGTTCTTC. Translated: CASSFATRTGGGNEQFF.

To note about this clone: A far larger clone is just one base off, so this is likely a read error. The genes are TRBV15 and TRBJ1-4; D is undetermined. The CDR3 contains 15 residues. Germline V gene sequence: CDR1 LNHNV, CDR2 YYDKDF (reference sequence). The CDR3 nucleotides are TGTGTCACCAGCAGAGATTCAGTAACTAATGAAAAACTGTTTTTT. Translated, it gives CVTSRDSVTNEKLFF.

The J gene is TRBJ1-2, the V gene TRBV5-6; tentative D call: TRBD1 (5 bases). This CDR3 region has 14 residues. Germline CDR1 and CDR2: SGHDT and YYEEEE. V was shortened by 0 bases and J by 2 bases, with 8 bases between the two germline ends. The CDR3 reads CASSLGAGNYGYTF. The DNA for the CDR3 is TGTGCCAGCAGCTTGGGCGCAGGGAACTATGGCTACACCTTC.

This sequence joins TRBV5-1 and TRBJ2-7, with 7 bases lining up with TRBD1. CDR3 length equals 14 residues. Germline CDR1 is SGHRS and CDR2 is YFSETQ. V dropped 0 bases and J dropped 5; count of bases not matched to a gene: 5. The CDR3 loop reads CASSLGQGYDEQYF. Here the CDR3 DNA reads TGCGCCAGCAGCTTGGGACAGGGTTACGACGAGCAGTACTTC.

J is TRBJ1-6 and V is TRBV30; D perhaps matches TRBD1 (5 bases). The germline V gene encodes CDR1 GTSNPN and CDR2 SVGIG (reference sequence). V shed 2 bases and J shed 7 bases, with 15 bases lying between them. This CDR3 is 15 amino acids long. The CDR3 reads CAWSLGGTENSPLHF. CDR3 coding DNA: TGTGCCTGGAGTTTGGGCGGGACGGAAAATTCACCCCTCCACTTT. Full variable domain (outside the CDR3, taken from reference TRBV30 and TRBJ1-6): SQTIHQWPATLVQPVGSPLSLECTVEGTSNPNLYWYRQAAGRGLQLLFYSVGIGQISSEVPQNLSASRPQDRQFILSSKKLLLSDSGFYLCAWSLGGTENSPLHFGNGTRLTVT.

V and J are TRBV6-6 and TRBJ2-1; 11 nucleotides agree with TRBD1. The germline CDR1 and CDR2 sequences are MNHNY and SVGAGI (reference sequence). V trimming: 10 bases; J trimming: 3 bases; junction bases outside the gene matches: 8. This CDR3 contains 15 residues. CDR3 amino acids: CATKPGQGVYNEQFF. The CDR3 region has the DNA TGTGCCACCAAGCCGGGACAGGGGGTCTACAATGAGCAGTTCTTC.

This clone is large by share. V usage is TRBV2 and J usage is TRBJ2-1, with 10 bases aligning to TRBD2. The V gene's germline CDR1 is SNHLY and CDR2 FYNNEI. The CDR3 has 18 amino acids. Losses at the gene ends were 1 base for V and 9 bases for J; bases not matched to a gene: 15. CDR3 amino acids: CASSEVEMASGSSSEQFF. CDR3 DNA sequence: TGTGCCAGCAGTGAAGTCGAAATGGCTAGCGGGAGTTCGAGTGAGCAGTTCTTC.

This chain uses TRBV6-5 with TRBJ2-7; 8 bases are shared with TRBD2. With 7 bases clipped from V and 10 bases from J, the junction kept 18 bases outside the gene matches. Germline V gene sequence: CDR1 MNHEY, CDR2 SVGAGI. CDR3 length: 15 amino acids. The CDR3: CASTSQTMAGGGQYF. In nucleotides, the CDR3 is TGTGCCAGCACTTCACAGACAATGGCGGGAGGCGGTCAGTACTTC.

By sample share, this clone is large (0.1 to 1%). CDR3 amino acids: CASSQDQYEQYF. The CDR3 DNA reads TGTGCCAGCAGCCAAGACCAGTATGAGCAGTACTTC. The chain employs TRBV4-2 and TRBJ2-7; D not resolved. The CDR3 has 12 residues. V was clipped by 0 bases and J by 7 bases, with 7 bases between them. The germline gives CDR1 LGHNA, CDR2 YNFKEQ.

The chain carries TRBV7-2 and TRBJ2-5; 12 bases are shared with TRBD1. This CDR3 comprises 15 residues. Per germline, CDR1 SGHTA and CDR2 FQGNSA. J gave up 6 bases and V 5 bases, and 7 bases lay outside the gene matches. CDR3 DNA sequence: TGTGCCAGCAGCCACCGGGACAGGGGGCAGAAGACCCAGTACTTC. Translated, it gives CASSHRDRGQKTQYF.

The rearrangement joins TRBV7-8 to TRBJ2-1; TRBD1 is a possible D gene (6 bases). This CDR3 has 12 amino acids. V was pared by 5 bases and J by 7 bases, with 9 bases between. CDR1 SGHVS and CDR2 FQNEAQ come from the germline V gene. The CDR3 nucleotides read TGTGCCAGCAGCGGGGGCCCAAATGAGCAGTTCTTC. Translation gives CASSGGPNEQFF.

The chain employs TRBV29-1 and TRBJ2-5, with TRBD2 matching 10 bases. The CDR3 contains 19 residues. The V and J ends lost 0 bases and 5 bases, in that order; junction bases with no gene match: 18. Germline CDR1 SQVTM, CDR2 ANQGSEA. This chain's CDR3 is CSVEDLYREREGRGETQYF. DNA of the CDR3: TGCAGCGTTGAAGATCTTTATCGTGAGCGGGAGGGCCGGGGGGAGACCCAGTACTTC.

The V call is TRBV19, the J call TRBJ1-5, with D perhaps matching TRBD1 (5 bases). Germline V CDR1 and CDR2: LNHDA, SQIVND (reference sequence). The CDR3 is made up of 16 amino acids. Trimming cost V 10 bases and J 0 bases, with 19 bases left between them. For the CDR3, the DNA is TGTGCCACCAAACAGGAGCCAGGCTATAGCAATCAGCCCCAGCATTTT. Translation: CATKQEPGYSNQPQHF.

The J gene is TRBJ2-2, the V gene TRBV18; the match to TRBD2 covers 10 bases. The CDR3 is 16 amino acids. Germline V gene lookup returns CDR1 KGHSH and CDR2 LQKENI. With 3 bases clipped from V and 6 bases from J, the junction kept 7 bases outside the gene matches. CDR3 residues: CASSPSLAGVAGELFF. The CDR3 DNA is TGTGCCAGCTCACCGTCGCTAGCGGGAGTTGCCGGGGAGCTGTTTTTT. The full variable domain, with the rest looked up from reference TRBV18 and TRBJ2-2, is NAGVMQNPRHLVRRRGQEARLRCSPMKGHSHVYWYRQLPEEGLKFMVYLQKENIIDESGMPKERFSAEFPKEGPSILRIQQVVRGDSAAYFCASSPSLAGVAGELFFGEGSRLTVL.

The CDR3 protein is CASRTTGAGNTIYF. CDR3 bases: TGCGCCAGCAGGACGACAGGAGCGGGAAACACCATATATTTT. The genes are TRBV5-1 and TRBJ1-3; tentative D call: TRBD1 (6 bases). Trimming removed 5 bases from V and 4 bases from J, with 13 bases in between. CDR1 is SGHRS, CDR2 YFSETQ, per germline. This CDR3 comprises 14 residues.

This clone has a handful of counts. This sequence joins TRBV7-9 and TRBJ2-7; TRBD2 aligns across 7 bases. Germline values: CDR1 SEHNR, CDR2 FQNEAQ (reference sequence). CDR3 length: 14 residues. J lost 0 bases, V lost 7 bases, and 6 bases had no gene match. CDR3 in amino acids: CASKRLASSYEQYF. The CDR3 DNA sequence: TGTGCCAGCAAGAGACTAGCCAGCTCCTACGAGCAGTACTTC.